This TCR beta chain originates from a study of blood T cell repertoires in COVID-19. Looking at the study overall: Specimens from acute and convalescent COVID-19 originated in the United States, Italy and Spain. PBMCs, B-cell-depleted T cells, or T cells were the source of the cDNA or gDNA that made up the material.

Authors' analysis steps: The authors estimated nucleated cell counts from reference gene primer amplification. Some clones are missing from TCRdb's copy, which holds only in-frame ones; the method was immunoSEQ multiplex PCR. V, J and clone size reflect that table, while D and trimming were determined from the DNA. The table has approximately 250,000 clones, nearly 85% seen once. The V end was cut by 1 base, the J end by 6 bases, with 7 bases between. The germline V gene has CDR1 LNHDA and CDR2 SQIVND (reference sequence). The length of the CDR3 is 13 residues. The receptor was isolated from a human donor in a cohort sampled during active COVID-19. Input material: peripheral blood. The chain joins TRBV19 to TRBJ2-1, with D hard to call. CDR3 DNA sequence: TGTGCCAGTAGTATAGGTCCAATCAATGAGCAGTTCTTC. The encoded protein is CASSIGPINEQFF.